Included here is one T cell receptor beta chain sequence, with context. Sequencing relied on a cDNA template that was reverse transcribed from extracted RNA. Clones were read by immunoSEQ multiplex PCR, and TCRdb kept only the in-frame ones, dropping some. The sample carries some 100,000 clones, 55% to 80% recorded once. This sample is drawn from a study of CD8+ T cells in alopecia areata. Germline CDR1 reads GTSNPN; CDR2 reads SVGIG (reference sequence). This CDR3 has 14 amino acids. The junction had 3 bases not matched to a gene; V was cut back by 5 bases and J by 2 bases. The sequenced sample was CD4+ T cells sorted from blood. The V call is TRBV30, the J call TRBJ2-2, with 9 bases matching TRBD1. The source of this sequence is a human donor in good health. Written as DNA, the CDR3 is TGTGCCTGGGCGACAGGGGGTAACACCGGGGAGCTGTTTTTT. This sequence encodes CAWATGGNTGELFF.